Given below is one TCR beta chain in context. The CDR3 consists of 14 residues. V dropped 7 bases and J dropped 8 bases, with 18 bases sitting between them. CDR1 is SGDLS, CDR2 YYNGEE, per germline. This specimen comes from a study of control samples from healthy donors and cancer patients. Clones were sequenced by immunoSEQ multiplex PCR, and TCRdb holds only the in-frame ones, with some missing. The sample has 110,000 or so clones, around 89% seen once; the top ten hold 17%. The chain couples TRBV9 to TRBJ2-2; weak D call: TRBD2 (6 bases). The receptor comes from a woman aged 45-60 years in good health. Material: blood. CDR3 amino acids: CASSPFTSSGELFF. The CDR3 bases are TGTGCCAGCTCCCCTTTTACTAGCTCTGGGGAGCTGTTTTTT.